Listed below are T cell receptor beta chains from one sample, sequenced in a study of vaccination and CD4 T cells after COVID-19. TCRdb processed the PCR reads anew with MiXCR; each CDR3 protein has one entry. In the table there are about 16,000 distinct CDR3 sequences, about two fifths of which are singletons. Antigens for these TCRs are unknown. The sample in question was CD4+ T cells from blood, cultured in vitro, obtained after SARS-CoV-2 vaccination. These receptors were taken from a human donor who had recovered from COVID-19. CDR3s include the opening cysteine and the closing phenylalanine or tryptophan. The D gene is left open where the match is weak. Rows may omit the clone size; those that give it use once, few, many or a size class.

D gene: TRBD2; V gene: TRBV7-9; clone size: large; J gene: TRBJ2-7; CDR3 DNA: TGTGCCAGCAGCCGGGAGGGCGGATTCTACGAGCAGTACTTC; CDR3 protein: CASSREGGFYEQYF
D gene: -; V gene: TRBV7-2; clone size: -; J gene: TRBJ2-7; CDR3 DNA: TGTGCCAGCAGCCGAGATACCAAGTACGAGCAGTACTTC; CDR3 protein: CASSRDTKYEQYF
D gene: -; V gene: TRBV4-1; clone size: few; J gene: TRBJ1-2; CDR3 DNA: TGCGCCAGCAGCCAGCCGGGGCTAGGCTCTTATGGCTACACCTTC; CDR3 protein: CASSQPGLGSYGYTF
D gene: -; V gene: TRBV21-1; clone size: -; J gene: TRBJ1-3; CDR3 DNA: TGTGCCAGCAGCAAAGTACCCTTGGCTGAGGGAAACACCATATATTTT; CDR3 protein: CASSKVPLAEGNTIYF
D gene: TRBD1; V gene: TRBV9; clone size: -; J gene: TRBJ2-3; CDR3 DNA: TGTGCCAGCAGCGACTGGACAGGGGGGGCAGATACGCAGTATTTT; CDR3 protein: CASSDWTGGADTQYF
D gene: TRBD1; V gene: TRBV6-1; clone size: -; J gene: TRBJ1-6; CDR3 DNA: TGTGCCAGCAGCCGAACCGGGACAGCGAATAATTCACCCCTCCACTTT; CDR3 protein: CASSRTGTANNSPLHF
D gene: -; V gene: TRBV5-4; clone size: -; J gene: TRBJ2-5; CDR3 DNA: TGTGCCAGCAGCTTGGGGGATACTGGACAAGAGACCCAGTACTTC; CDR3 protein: CASSLGDTGQETQYF
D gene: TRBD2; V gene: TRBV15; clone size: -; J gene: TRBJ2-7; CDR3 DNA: TGTGCCACCAGCCAGGGACTAGCGGGAGGCCGAGGGAAGCAGTACTTC; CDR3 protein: CATSQGLAGGRGKQYF
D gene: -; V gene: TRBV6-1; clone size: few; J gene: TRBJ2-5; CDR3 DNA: TGTGCCAGCAGTGAAACGCCTCAAGAGACCCAGTACTTC; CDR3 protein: CASSETPQETQYF
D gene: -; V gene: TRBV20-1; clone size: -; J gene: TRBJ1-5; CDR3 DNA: TGCAGTACCAGATTCAAGGGGCGAGATCAGCCCCAGCATTTT; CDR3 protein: CSTRFKGRDQPQHF
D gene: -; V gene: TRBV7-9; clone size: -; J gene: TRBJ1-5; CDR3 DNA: TGTGCCAGCAGCTTGGGGGGAGCCGCTAATCAGCCCCAGCATTTT; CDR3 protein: CASSLGGAANQPQHF
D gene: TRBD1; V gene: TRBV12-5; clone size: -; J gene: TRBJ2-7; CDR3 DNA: TGTGCTAGTGGTTTGGACCCGGGGACAGGCGACTACGAGCAGTACTTC; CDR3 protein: CASGLDPGTGDYEQYF
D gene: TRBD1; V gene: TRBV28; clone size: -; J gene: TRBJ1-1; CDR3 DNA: TGTGCCAGCAGTTTCTTAGTTTCCCACAGGGGGCGAAACACTGAAGCTTTCTTT; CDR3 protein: CASSFLVSHRGRNTEAFF
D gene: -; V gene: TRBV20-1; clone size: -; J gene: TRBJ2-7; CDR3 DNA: TGCAGTGCTAGTCCGCTAGTAGCCGAGCAGTACTTC; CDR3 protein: CSASPLVAEQYF
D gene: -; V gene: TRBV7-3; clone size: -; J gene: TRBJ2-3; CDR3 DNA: TGTGCCAGCAGCTTGGGTCTGGGGGGTACAGATACGCAGTATTTT; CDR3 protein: CASSLGLGGTDTQYF
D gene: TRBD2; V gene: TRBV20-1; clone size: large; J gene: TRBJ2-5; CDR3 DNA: TGCAGTGCTGGGGGGGACGGGACTTTGTACCAAGAGACCCAGTACTTC; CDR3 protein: CSAGGDGTLYQETQYF
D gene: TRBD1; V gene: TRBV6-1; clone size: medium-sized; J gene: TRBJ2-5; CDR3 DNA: TGTGCCAGCAGTGAACAAGGGGACAGGGTTGAGACCCAGTACTTC; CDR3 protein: CASSEQGDRVETQYF
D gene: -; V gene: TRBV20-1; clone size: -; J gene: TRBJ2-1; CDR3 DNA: TGCAGTGCAGTCGATGGGAGGCGCTCCTACAATGAGCAGTTCTTC; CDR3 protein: CSAVDGRRSYNEQFF